The text below deals with one TCR beta chain. Per the study methods: Nucleated cell counts were estimated from reference gene primer amplification. TCRdb's table, derived via immunoSEQ multiplex PCR, lists solely in-frame clones and lacks some. That table supplies the V and J calls and clone size; D and trimming were determined from the DNA. The table includes roughly 220,000 clones, about 86% detected once. These data belong to a study of blood T cell repertoires in COVID-19. Study background: Collection of acute and convalescent COVID-19 samples took place in the United States, Italy and Spain. T cells, B-cell-depleted T cells, or PBMCs supplied cDNA or gDNA.

The Seattle site enrolled patients during active infection and followed them longitudinally. V lost 0 bases and J 8 bases, leaving 17 bases between the germline ends. This CDR3 contains 17 residues. The rearrangement uses TRBV23-1 and TRBJ1-6, with D unclear. TRBV23-1 has ORF status, its function being uncertain. Specimen: peripheral blood. The TCR was taken from a woman aged 45-65 years with COVID-19, enrolled during active disease. The CDR3 loop is CASSQSPQVRMDSPLHF. CDR3 sequence (DNA): TGCGCCAGCAGTCAATCCCCCCAAGTCAGGATGGATTCACCCCTCCACTTT.